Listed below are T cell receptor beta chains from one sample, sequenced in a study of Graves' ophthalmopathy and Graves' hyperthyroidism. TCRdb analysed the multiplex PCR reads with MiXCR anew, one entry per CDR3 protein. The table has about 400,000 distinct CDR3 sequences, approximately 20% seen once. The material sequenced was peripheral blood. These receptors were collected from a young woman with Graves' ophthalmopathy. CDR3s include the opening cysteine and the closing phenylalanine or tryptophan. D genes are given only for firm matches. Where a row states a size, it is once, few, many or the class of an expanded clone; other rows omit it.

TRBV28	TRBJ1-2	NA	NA	TGTGCCAGCACCTCGTACCGAGACTATGGCTACACCTTC	CASTSYRDYGYTF
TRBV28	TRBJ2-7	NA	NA	TGTGCCAGCACCTTTGGGAGGAACGAGCAGTACTTC	CASTFGRNEQYF
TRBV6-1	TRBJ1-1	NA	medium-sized	TGTGCCAGCAGTGAAGATGCAGGAGGGAACACTGAAGCTTTCTTT	CASSEDAGGNTEAFF
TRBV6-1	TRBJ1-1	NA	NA	TGTGCCAGCACCGCCCGGACGGTGAACACTGAAGCTTTCTTT	CASTARTVNTEAFF
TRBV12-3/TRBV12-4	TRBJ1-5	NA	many	TGTGCCAGCAGTTTAGCGGGACCCCTAATAGGCAATCAGCCCCAGCATTTT	CASSLAGPLIGNQPQHF
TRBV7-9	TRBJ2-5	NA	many	TGTGCCAGCAGCCGTGGGGTCGCCCAGTACTTC	CASSRGVAQYF
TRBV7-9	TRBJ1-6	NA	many	TGTGCCAGCACCCCGGGGACACCTAATAATTCACCCCTCCACTTT	CASTPGTPNNSPLHF
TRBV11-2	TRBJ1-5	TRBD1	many	TGTGCCAGCAGCCAAACAGGGGGCAGCTATAGCAATCAGCCCCAGCATTTT	CASSQTGGSYSNQPQHF
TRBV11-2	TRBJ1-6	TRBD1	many	TGTGCCAGCAGCCCCGGACAGGCGAACTCCTATAATTCACCCCTCCACTTT	CASSPGQANSYNSPLHF
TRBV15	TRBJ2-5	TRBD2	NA	TGTGCCACCAGCAGAGATCTAGCGGGGGCCAGAGAGACCCAGTACTTC	CATSRDLAGARETQYF
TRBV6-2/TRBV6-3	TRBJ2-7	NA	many	TGTGCCAGCAGTCCCGCCAGACAGGACCACTACGAGCAGTACTTC	CASSPARQDHYEQYF
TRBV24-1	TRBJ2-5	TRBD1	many	TGTGCCACCAGTGACTCGACAGGGGTTGAGACCCAGTACTTC	CATSDSTGVETQYF
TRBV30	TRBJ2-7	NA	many	TGTGCCTCAAACCGGGACGGCCGGTCCTACGAGCAGTACTTC	CASNRDGRSYEQYF
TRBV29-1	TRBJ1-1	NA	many	TGCAGCGTTGACCTGGCTTCTGAAGCTTTCTTT	CSVDLASEAFF
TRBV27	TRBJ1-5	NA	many	TGTGCCAGCAGTTTATCCTGGGACATCTATCAGCCCCAGCATTTT	CASSLSWDIYQPQHF
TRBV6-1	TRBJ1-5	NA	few	TGTGCCAGCAGGTTGGGACCGAATAGCAATCAGCCCCAGCATTTT	CASRLGPNSNQPQHF
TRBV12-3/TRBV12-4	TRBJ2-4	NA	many	TGTGCCAGCAGTTTAAGGGACATTCAGTACTTC	CASSLRDIQYF
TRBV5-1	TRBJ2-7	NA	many	TGCGCCAGCAGCTTGGGAAGGGGGGAATCCTACGAGCAGTACTTC	CASSLGRGESYEQYF
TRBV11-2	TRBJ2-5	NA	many	TGTGCCAGCAGCTTAGTAGAGCAGACCCAGTACTTC	CASSLVEQTQYF
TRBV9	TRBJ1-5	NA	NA	TGTGCCAGCAGCGTAGAAGGGAGTGGTCAGCCCCAGCATTTT	CASSVEGSGQPQHF
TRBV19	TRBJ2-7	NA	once	TGTGCCAGTAGCTCCCCCTCAGGCCCTTCGCCAAGTCCCCAATACGAGCAGTACTTC	CASSSPSGPSPSPQYEQYF
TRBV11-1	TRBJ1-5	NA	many	TGTGCCAGCAGTTTGGGGGGTTTGGAAAGCAATCAGCCCCAGCATTTT	CASSLGGLESNQPQHF
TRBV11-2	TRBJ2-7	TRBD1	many	TGTGCCAGCAGCCCCGGGACAGGCGCTACCTACGAGCAGTACTTC	CASSPGTGATYEQYF
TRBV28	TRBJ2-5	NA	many	TGTGCCAGCAGGGGAGACCAAGAGACCCAGTACTTC	CASRGDQETQYF
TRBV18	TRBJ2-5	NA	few	TGTGCCAGCTCACAACTTGACTACTCCCACCAGTACTTC	CASSQLDYSHQYF
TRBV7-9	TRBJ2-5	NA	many	TGTGCCAGCAGCCCCCCCCAGACCCAGTACTTC	CASSPPQTQYF
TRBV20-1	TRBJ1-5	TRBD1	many	TGCAGTGCTGTCCCCGGGACAGGGGTTCGAAATCAGCCCCAGCATTTT	CSAVPGTGVRNQPQHF
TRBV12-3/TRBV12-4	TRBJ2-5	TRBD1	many	TGTGCCAGCAGGGCAGGGGGTGGAGAGACCCAGTACTTC	CASRAGGGETQYF
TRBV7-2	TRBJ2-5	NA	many	TGTGCCAGCAGCGAGCTGCCGGGGCCGACCGGTGAGACCCAGTACTTC	CASSELPGPTGETQYF
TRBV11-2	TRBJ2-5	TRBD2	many	TGTGCCAGCAGCCCGGGACTAGCGGGGGGGTTGGGGTTAGAGACCCAGTACTTC	CASSPGLAGGLGLETQYF